This T cell receptor beta chain came from a study of T-cell memory formation after mild COVID-19. Study-wide context: TCR clusters were mostly confined to one donor each.

Germline V lookup: CDR1 KGHSH, CDR2 LQKENI. The CDR3 runs 15 residues. The V and J ends lost 3 bases and 0 bases respectively, with 9 bases between them. Each CDR3 protein is one row after TCRdb ran MiXCR on the 5' RACE reads. The sample carries roughly 200,000 distinct CDR3 sequences, around 16% recorded once. Study findings and constraints: Clones that contracted clustered mainly in CM and EM if CD4+ and in EMRA if CD8+.

There are many counts of this clonotype. The antigen is unknown. V is TRBV18 and J is TRBJ2-1; D unresolved. The clonotype comes from an adult woman who had mild COVID-19 (a few samples of this study predate the infection). Cell type and time point are not known. The sequenced material came from PBMCs or a T cell subset sorted from them (not recorded which). The CDR3 bases are TGTGCCAGCTCACCCCAAGCGAGCTCCTACAATGAGCAGTTCTTC. Translated, it gives CASSPQASSYNEQFF.